These T cell receptor beta chains were read from a single sample in a study of vaccination and CD4 T cells after COVID-19. TCRdb passed the PCR reads through MiXCR, listing each CDR3 protein once. This sample carries 12,000 to 15,000 distinct CDR3 sequences, roughly 50% of them seen once, and the ten largest clones take about a tenth. These TCRs are of unknown antigen specificity. The starting material was CD4+ T cells from blood, cultured in vitro, obtained before SARS-CoV-2 vaccination. Receptor source: a human donor who had recovered from COVID-19. Both conserved end residues are part of each CDR3. D genes are given only for firm matches. Clone size is stated in some rows and not others, as once, few, many or a class when expanded.

d_call,clone_size,v_call,j_call,cdr3_nt,cdr3_aa
TRBD1,.,TRBV12-3/TRBV12-4,TRBJ2-5,TGTGCCAGCAGTTCAGGGGGAGAGACCCAGTACTTC,CASSSGGETQYF
.,.,TRBV27,TRBJ2-3,TGTGCCAGCAGACCAACCAAAAGCAACAGGGACACAGATACGCAGTATTTT,CASRPTKSNRDTDTQYF
.,.,TRBV19,TRBJ2-1,TGTGCCAGTAGTATCCGCTTACACTTGAGTATTACCTACAATGAGCAGTTCTTC,CASSIRLHLSITYNEQFF
.,.,TRBV7-9,TRBJ1-1,TGTGCCAGCAGCTCAGACAGGAACACTGAAGCTTTCTTT,CASSSDRNTEAFF
.,.,TRBV20-1,TRBJ2-5,TGCAGTGCTAGTCGGACCCCCCTAGGGGAGACCCAGTACTTC,CSASRTPLGETQYF
.,.,TRBV9,TRBJ2-2,TGTGCCAGCAGCCCGACGGGGCCAAGGACCGGGGAGCTGTTTTTT,CASSPTGPRTGELFF
.,.,TRBV7-9,TRBJ2-5,TGTGCCAGCAGCGACACGCGGTGGTACCAAAGCGGGGAGACCCAGTACTTC,CASSDTRWYQSGETQYF
.,once,TRBV7-9,TRBJ2-3,TGTGCCAGCAGCTTAGTTGGAGATACGCAGTATTTT,CASSLVGDTQYF
.,.,TRBV28,TRBJ1-6,TGTGCCAGCAGGCAGGGAACCTCCTATAATTCACCCCTCCACTTT,CASRQGTSYNSPLHF
TRBD2,.,TRBV19,TRBJ2-3,TGTGCCAGTAGAAGGACTAGCGGGAGGGCGGATACGCAGTATTTT,CASRRTSGRADTQYF
.,few,TRBV7-9,TRBJ2-2,TGTGCCAGCACCACGGTCGGGGCCGGGGAGCTGTTTTTT,CASTTVGAGELFF
.,.,TRBV30,TRBJ2-2,TGTGCCTGGACCAGGCCGGGACGAGAGCTGTTTTTT,CAWTRPGRELFF
TRBD1,.,TRBV7-8,TRBJ1-2,TGTGCCAGCAGCGCCACTCATCCGGGACAGGGGGTTGGCTACACCTTC,CASSATHPGQGVGYTF
TRBD1,few,TRBV19,TRBJ1-5,TGTGCCAGTAGTTCCGGGACAGGGAATCCCAATCAGCCCCAGCATTTT,CASSSGTGNPNQPQHF
TRBD1,.,TRBV19,TRBJ2-6,TGTGCCAGTAGTATAGATCCGTTGACAGGGGGGAACTCTGGGGCCAACGTCCTGACTTTC,CASSIDPLTGGNSGANVLTF
TRBD2,few,TRBV20-1,TRBJ2-7,TGCAGTGCTAGTGCGGGACTAGCGGGAGGGAATCCCTACGAGCAGTACTTC,CSASAGLAGGNPYEQYF
.,.,TRBV7-2,TRBJ1-1,TGTGCCAGCAGCTTCGTCGGAGGGGGGTCGAACACTGAAGCTTTCTTT,CASSFVGGGSNTEAFF
.,.,TRBV19,TRBJ2-2,TGTGCCAGTAGTCACGCAGCGATAACGACCGGGGAGCTGTTTTTT,CASSHAAITTGELFF
TRBD1,.,TRBV10-3,TRBJ2-4,TGTGCCATCAGTGATCCCCCAGGGGGCATGGACATTCAGTACTTC,CAISDPPGGMDIQYF
.,once,TRBV30,TRBJ2-2,TGTGCCTGGAGTGCGGGACGGTACGGGGAGCTGTTTTTT,CAWSAGRYGELFF
TRBD2,.,TRBV7-9,TRBJ2-1,TGTGCCGGGTCGAGGGCGGGAGGGCTTGGTGAGCAGTTCTTC,CAGSRAGGLGEQFF
.,few,TRBV6-2/TRBV6-3,TRBJ1-2,TGTGCCAGCAGACCTCCGGGACAAGGGTTGAATGGCTACACCTTC,CASRPPGQGLNGYTF
.,.,TRBV20-1,TRBJ1-4,TGCAGTGCTAAAGGGGGTAATGAAAAACTGTTTTTT,CSAKGGNEKLFF
.,medium-sized,TRBV5-1,TRBJ1-5,TGCGCCAGCAGCTTGGGACTCAATAGCAATCAGCCCCAGCATTTT,CASSLGLNSNQPQHF
.,.,TRBV6-5,TRBJ2-1,TGTGCCAGCAGTTACGGGAAGGGTATGCTGGGCAATGAGCAGTTCTTC,CASSYGKGMLGNEQFF
TRBD1,.,TRBV19,TRBJ2-4,TGTGCCAGTAGTATACCCACAGGGGCGGCCAAAAACATTCAGTACTTC,CASSIPTGAAKNIQYF
.,.,TRBV6-1,TRBJ1-5,TGTGCCAGCGCCGAATACAGGGGCAATCAGCCCCAGCATTTT,CASAEYRGNQPQHF
TRBD2,.,TRBV2,TRBJ2-5,TGTGCCAGCAGTGTGGTAGCGGGGATACAAGAGACCCAGTACTTC,CASSVVAGIQETQYF
.,.,TRBV20-1,TRBJ2-3,TGCAGTGCATCCGGCACAGATACGCAGTATTTT,CSASGTDTQYF